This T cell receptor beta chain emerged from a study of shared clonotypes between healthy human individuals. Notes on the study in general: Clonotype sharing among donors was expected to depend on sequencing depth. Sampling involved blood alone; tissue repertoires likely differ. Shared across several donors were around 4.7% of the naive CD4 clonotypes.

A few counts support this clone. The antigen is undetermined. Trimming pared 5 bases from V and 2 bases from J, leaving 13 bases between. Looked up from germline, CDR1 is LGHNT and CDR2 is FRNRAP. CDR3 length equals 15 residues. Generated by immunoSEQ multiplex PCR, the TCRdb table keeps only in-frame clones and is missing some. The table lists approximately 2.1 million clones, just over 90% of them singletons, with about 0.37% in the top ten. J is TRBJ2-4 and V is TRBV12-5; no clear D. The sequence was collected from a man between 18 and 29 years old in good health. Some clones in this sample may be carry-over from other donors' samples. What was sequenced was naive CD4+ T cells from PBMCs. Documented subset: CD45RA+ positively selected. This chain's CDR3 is CASGLTKETKNIQYF. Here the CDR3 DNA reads TGTGCTAGTGGTCTTACCAAGGAGACCAAAAACATTCAGTACTTC.